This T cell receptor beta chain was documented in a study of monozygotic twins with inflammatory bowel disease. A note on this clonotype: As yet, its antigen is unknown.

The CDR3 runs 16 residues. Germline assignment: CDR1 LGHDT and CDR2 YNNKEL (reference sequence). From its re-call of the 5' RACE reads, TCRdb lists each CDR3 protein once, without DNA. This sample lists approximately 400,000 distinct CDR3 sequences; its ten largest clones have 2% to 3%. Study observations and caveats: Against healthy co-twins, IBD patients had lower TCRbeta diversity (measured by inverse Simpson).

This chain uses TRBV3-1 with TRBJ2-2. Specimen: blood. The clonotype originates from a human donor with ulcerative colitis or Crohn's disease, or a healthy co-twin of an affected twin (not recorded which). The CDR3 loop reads CASSQDLGLLAGELFF.